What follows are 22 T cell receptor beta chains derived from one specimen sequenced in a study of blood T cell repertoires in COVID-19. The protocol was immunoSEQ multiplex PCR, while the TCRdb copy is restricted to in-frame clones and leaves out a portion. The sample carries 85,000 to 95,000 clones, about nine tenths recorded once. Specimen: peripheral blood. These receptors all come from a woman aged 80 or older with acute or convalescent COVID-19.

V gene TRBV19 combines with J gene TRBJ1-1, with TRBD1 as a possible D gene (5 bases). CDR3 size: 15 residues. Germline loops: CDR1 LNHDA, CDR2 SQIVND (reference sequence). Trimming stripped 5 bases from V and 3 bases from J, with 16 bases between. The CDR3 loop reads CASSALRQGDTEAFF. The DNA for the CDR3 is TGTGCCAGTAGTGCCCTCAGGCAGGGTGACACTGAAGCTTTCTTT. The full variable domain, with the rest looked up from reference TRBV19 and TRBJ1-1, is DGGITQSPKYLFRKEGQNVTLSCEQNLNHDAMYWYRQDPGQGLRLIYYSQIVNDFQKGDIAEGYSVSREKKESFPLTVTSAQKNPTAFYLCASSALRQGDTEAFFGQGTRLTVV.

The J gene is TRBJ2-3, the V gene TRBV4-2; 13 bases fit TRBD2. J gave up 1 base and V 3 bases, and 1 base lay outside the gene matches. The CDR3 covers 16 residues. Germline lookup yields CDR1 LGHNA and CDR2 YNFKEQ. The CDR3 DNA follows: TGTGCCAGCAGCCATACTAGCGGGGGGGGCACAGATACGCAGTATTTT. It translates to CASSHTSGGGTDTQYF.

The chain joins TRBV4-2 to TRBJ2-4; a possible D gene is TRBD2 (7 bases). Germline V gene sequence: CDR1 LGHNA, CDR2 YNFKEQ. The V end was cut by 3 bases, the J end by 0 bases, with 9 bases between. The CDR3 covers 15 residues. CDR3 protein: CASSQGGLAKNIQYF. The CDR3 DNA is TGTGCCAGCAGCCAGGGGGGGCTAGCCAAAAACATTCAGTACTTC.

CDR3: CASRLSTNTEAFF. The CDR3 DNA reads as TGTGCCAGCAGGCTTTCTACGAACACTGAAGCTTTCTTT. The chain has TRBV6-4 and TRBJ1-1; D gene unclear. V dropped 6 bases and J dropped 1 base, with 9 bases sitting between them. This CDR3 comprises 13 residues. In germline, CDR1 is MRHNA, CDR2 SNTAGT.

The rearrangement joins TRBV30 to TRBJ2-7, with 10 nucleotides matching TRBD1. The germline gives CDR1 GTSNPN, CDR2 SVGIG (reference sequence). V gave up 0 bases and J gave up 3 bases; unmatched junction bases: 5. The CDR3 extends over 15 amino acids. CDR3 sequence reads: CAWSVRGTGDYEQYF. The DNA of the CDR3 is TGTGCCTGGAGTGTTAGGGGGACAGGGGACTACGAGCAGTACTTC.

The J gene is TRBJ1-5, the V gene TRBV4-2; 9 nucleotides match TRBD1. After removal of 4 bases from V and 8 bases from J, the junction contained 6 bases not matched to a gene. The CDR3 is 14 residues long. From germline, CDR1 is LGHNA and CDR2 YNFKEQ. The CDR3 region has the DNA TGTGCCAGCAGCCCGGGACAGGGAATTAAGCCCCAGCATTTT. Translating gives CASSPGQGIKPQHF.

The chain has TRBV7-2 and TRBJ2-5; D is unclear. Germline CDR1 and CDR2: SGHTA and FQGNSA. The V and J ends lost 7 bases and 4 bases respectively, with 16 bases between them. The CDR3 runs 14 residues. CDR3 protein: CASTNPPGGETQYF. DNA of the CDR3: TGTGCCAGCACTAACCCTCCTGGTGGAGAGACCCAGTACTTC. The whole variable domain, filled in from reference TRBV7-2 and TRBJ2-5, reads GAGVSQSPSNKVTEKGKDVELRCDPISGHTALYWYRQSLGQGLEFLIYFQGNSAPDKSGLPSDRFSAERTGGSVSTLTIQRTQQEDSAVYLCASTNPPGGETQYFGPGTRLLVL.

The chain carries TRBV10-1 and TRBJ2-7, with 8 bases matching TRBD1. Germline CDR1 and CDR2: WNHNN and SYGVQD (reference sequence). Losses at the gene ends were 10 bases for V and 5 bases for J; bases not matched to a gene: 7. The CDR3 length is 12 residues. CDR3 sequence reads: CATRQGLHEQYF. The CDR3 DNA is TGCGCCACCCGACAGGGGTTGCACGAGCAGTACTTC.

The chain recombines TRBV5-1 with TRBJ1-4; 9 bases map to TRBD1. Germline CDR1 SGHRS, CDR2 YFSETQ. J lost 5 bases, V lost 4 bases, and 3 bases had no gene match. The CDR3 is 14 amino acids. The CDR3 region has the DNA TGCGCCAGCAGCCGGGACAGGGAGAATGAAAAACTGTTTTTT. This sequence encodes CASSRDRENEKLFF.

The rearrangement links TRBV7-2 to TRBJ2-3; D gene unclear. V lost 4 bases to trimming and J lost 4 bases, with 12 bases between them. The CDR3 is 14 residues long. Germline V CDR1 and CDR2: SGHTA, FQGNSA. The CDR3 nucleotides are TGTGCCAGCAGCTCCCCTAGACTGGCAGATACGCAGTATTTT. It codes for CASSSPRLADTQYF.

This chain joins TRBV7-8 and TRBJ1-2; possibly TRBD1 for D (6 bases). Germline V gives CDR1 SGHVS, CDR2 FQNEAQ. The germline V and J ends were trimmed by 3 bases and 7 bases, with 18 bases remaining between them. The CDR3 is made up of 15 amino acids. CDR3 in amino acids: CASSFQLDRWIGYTF. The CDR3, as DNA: TGTGCCAGCAGCTTTCAATTGGACAGATGGATTGGCTACACCTTC.

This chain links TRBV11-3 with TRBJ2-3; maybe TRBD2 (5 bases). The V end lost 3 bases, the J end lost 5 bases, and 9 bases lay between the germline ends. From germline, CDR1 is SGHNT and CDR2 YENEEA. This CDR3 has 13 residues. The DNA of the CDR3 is TGTGCCAGCAGCTTGAGGGTTTTAGATACGCAGTATTTT. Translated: CASSLRVLDTQYF.

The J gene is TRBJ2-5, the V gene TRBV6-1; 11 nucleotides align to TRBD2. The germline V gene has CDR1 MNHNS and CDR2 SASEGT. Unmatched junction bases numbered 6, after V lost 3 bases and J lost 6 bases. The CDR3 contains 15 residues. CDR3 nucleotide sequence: TGTGCCAGCAGTGAGCCACTAGCGGGAGTACAGACCCAGTACTTC. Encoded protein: CASSEPLAGVQTQYF.

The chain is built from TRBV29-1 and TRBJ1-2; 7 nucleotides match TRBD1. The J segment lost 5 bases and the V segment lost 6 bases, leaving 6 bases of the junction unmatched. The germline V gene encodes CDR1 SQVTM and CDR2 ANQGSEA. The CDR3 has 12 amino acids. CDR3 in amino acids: CSVTGAPYGYTF. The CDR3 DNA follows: TGCAGCGTCACAGGGGCGCCTTATGGCTACACCTTC.

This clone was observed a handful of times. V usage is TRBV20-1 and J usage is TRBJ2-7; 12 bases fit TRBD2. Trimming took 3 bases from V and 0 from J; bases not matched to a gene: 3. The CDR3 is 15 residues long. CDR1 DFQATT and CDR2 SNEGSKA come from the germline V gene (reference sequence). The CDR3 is CSASKTSGGSYEQYF. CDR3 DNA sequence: TGCAGTGCTAGTAAGACTAGCGGGGGCTCCTACGAGCAGTACTTC.

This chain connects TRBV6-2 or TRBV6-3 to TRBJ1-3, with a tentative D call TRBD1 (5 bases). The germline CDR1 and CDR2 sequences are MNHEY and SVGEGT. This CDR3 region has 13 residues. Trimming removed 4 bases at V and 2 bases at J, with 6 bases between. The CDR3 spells CASSWGAGNTIYF. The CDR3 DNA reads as TGTGCCAGCAGTTGGGGGGCTGGAAACACCATATATTTT.

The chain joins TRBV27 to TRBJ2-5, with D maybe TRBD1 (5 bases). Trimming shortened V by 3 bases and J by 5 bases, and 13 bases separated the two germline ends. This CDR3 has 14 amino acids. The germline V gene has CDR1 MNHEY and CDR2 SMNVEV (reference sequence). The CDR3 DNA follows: TGTGCCAGCAGTTTCGTAGGACAAGGGGAGACCCAGTACTTC. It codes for CASSFVGQGETQYF.

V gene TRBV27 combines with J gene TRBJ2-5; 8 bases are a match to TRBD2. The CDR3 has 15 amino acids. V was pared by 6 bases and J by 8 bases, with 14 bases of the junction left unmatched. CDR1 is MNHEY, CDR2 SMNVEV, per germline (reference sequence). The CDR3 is CASRSFSGSVGTQYF. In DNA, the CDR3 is TGTGCCAGCAGATCCTTCAGCGGGAGTGTGGGAACCCAGTACTTC.

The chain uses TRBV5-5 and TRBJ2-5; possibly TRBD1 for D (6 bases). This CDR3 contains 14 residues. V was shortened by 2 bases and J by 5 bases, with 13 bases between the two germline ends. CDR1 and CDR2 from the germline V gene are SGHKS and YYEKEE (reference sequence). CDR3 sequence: CASSFANRVETQYF. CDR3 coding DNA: TGTGCCAGCAGCTTCGCTAACAGGGTGGAGACCCAGTACTTC.

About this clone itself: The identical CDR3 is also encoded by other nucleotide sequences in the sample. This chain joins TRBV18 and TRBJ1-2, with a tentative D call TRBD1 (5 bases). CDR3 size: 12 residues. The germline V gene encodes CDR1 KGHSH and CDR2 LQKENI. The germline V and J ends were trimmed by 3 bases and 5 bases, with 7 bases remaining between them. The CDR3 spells CASSPDRYGYTF. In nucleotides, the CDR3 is TGTGCCAGCTCACCTGACAGATATGGCTACACCTTC.

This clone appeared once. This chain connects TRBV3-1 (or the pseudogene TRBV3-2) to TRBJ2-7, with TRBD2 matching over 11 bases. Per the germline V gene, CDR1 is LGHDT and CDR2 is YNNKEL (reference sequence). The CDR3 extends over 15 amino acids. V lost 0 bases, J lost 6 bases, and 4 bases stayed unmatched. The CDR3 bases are TGTGCCAGCAGCCAAGAAACTAGCGGGAGTGTCGAGCAGTACTTC. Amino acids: CASSQETSGSVEQYF.

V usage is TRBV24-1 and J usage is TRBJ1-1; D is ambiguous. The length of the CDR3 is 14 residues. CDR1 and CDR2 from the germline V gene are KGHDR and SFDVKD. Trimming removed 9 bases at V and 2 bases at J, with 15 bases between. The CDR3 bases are TGTGCCACCTATGGGGAGAGAGTAAACACTGAAGCTTTCTTT. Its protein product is CATYGERVNTEAFF.